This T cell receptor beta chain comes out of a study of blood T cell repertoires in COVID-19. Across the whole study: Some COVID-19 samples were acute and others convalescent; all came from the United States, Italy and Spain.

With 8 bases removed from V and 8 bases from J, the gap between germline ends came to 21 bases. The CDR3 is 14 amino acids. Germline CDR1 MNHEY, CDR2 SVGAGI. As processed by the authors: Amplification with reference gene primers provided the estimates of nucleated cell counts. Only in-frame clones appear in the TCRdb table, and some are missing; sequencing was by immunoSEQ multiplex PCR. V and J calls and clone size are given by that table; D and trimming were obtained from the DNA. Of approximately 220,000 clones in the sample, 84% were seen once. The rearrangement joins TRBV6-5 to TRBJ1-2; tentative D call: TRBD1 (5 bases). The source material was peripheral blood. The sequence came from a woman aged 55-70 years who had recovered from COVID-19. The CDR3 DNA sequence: TGTGCCAGCGAAGTCTGGTCGGGGGACGAAGGCTACACCTTC. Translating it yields CASEVWSGDEGYTF.